This TCR beta chain appears in the sequencing data of a study of T cell repertoires in cytomegalovirus infection. About the research overall: Public signatures in TCR beta pointed to CMV infection and matching HLA type.

Trimming left V 0 bases short and J 6 bases short, with 18 bases between. Germline values: CDR1 LGHNA, CDR2 YSLEER. This CDR3 is built from 18 residues. This clonotype has at least ten counts. The target antigen is unknown. TCRdb independently ran MiXCR on the reads; one entry per CDR3 protein. The sample holds about 310,000 distinct CDR3 sequences, about 17% seen once. General observations from the study: HLA-C-restricted TCR beta clonotypes specific for CMV led the ex vivo response. Individuals carrying CMV plus the relevant HLA were identified by cumulative frequency of public TCR beta families.

What was sequenced was PBMCs. The rearrangement uses TRBV4-3 and TRBJ1-6; no firm D call. This TCR was recovered from a human donor in good health (CMV status not recorded). Some clones in this sample may be carry-over from other donors' samples. CDR3 region: CASSQDRMREVSNSPLHF. CDR3 nucleotides: TGCGCCAGCAGCCAAGATCGAATGCGGGAGGTATCTAATTCACCCCTCCACTTT.